This T cell receptor (beta chain) was identified in a study of tumor-infiltrating lymphocytes in localized non-small cell lung cancer. The V end was cut by 4 bases, the J end by 4 bases, with 12 bases between. The CDR3 runs 14 residues. Per germline, CDR1 MNHNS and CDR2 SASEGT. Overall study findings and caveats: TCRbeta sequencing showed higher T cell infiltration in tumors than uninvolved lung. Available tissue quantity limited TCR sequencing to a patient subset.

Concerning this clone itself: Its antigen is not identified.

Produced via immunoSEQ multiplex PCR; TCRdb's table is partial and in-frame only. The repertoire consists of 25,000 or so clones, with 69% occurring once and the leading ten covering about 15%. The rearrangement joins TRBV6-1 to TRBJ2-3, with D perhaps matching TRBD2 (6 bases). The sequenced sample was lung tumor tissue. This sequence was found in a human donor with non-small cell lung cancer. The CDR3 loop reads CASSGLSGADTQYF. The CDR3 DNA reads TGTGCCAGCAGTGGACTATCGGGAGCAGATACGCAGTATTTT.